This paragraph reports one TCR beta chain. Its specificity is not known. CDR3 length: 14 residues. Germline V gene sequence: CDR1 MNHEY, CDR2 SMNVEV (reference sequence). The germline V and J ends were trimmed by 5 bases and 4 bases, with 15 bases remaining between them. This sample was taken from a study of siplizumab effects on memory and regulatory T cells. Findings and limits, study-wide: In siplizumab conditions, mappable alloreactive CD4+ clones averaged about 71% Treg-derived, against roughly 25% in controls. Unstimulated naive T cells seemed to show more diversity than memory cells did, and they also seemed to be among the major contributors to the alloresponse.

The assay covered around 9.1 x 10^4 TCR templates per sample. The assay was immunoSEQ multiplex PCR, and TCRdb's table has in-frame clones only and misses some. The sample includes around 100,000 clones, 94% of them seen just once. The sequencing sample was made of non-Treg CD4+ T cells sorted from blood. The clonotype was recovered from a human donor in good health. J is TRBJ2-7 and V is TRBV27, with D hard to call. CDR3 DNA: TGTGCCAGCAGTCAAAATGGCAGGCGGTACGAGCAGTACTTC. Protein: CASSQNGRRYEQYF.